This T cell receptor (beta chain) comes out of a study of cytomegalovirus exposure and HLA in healthy donors. Study at large: HLA-typed donors were the source of around 85 million unique TCRs held in an early data release.

Whole-study findings and limits: A highly shared variant cluster was judged a likely technical artifact.

This clone was found once. No antigen is known for it. Primers included in the PCR were 60 Vbeta and 13 Jbeta primers. Only in-frame clones appear in the TCRdb table, and some are missing; sequencing was by immunoSEQ multiplex PCR. This table has roughly 180,000 clones, nearly 80% appearing once. The donors comprised healthy bone marrow donors. V was cut by 1 base and J by 0 bases, with 10 bases left in between. Germline V gene sequence: CDR1 MGHRA, CDR2 YSYEKL. The CDR3 loop spans 16 amino acids. This chain connects TRBV4-1 to TRBJ1-5; unclear D gene. The TCR sequence derives from a man aged 50-59 years in good health and CMV-seropositive. Specimen: PBMCs. CDR3 in DNA: TGCGCCAGCAGCCAAGTTGGCACCCTTAGCAATCAGCCCCAGCATTTT. Its translation: CASSQVGTLSNQPQHF.